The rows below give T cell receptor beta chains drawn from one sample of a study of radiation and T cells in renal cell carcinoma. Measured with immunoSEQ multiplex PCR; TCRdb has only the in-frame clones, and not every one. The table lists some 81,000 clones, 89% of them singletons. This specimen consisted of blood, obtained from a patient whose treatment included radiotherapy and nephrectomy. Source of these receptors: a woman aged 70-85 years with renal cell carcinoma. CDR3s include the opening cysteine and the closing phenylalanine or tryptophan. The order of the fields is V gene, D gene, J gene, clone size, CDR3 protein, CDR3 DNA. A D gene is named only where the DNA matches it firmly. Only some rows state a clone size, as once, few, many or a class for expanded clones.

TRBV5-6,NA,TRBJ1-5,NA,CASSLDGGPQPQHF,TGTGCCAGCAGCTTGGATGGAGGCCCCCAGCCCCAGCATTTT
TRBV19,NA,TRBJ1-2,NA,CASSSRVLSDGYTF,TGTGCCAGTAGTTCCAGGGTTCTGTCGGATGGCTACACCTTC
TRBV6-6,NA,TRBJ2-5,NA,CASSWAVKETQYF,TGTGCCAGCAGTTGGGCCGTGAAAGAGACCCAGTACTTC
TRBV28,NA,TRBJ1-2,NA,CASSSPPNYGYTF,TGTGCCAGCAGTTCCCCCCCTAACTATGGCTACACCTTC
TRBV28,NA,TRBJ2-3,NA,CASSLSYSTDTQYF,TGTGCCAGCAGTTTATCGTACAGCACAGATACGCAGTATTTT
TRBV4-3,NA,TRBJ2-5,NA,CASSQGLFGETQYF,TGCGCCAGCAGCCAAGGACTGTTCGGGGAGACCCAGTACTTC
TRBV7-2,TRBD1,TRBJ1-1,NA,CASSRGGQSKTNTEAFF,TGTGCCAGCAGCCGAGGGGGACAGTCAAAGACGAACACTGAAGCTTTCTTT
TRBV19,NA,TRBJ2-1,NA,CASSVYNNEQFF,TGTGCCAGTAGTGTCTATAACAATGAGCAGTTCTTC
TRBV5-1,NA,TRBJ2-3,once,CASSLSTLGGGTQYF,TGCGCCAGCAGCTTGAGCACCCTGGGAGGTGGTACGCAGTATTTT
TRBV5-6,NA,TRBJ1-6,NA,CASRLARENSPLHF,TGTGCCAGCAGGTTGGCCAGGGAGAATTCACCCCTCCACTTT
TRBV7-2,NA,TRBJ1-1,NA,CASSPWLNTEAFF,TGTGCCAGCAGCCCCTGGTTGAACACTGAAGCTTTCTTT
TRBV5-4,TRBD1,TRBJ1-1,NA,CASSIPGGGGDTEAFF,TGTGCCAGCAGCATCCCTGGAGGGGGCGGGGATACTGAAGCTTTCTTT
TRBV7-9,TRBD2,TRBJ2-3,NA,CASGSPSGGLTDTQYF,TGTGCCAGCGGATCTCCTAGCGGGGGGCTCACAGATACGCAGTATTTT
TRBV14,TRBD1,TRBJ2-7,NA,CASSQRPTGQGYEQYF,TGTGCCAGCAGCCAACGTCCCACCGGACAGGGATACGAGCAGTACTTC
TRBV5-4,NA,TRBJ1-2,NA,CASSLGRQWGGYTF,TGTGCCAGCAGCTTGGGCAGGCAATGGGGTGGCTACACCTTC
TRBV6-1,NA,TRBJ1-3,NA,CASSVDIFSGNTIYF,TGTGCCAGCAGTGTGGACATTTTCTCTGGAAACACCATATATTTT
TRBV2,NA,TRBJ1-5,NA,CASSESRDDQPQHF,TGTGCCAGCAGTGAAAGCAGGGACGATCAGCCCCAGCATTTT
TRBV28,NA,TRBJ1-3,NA,CASSRSPSGNTIYF,TGTGCCAGCAGCCGCTCCCCGAGTGGAAACACCATATATTTT
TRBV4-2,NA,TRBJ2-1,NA,CASSQGGDFSYNEQFF,TGTGCCAGCAGCCAAGGCGGAGACTTCTCCTACAATGAGCAGTTCTTC
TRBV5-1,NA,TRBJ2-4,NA,CASRPAGVAKNIQYF,TGCGCCAGCAGGCCTGCAGGGGTTGCCAAAAACATTCAGTACTTC
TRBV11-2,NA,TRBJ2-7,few,CASSLDLGTSYEQYF,TGTGCCAGCAGCTTAGATCTCGGGACAAGCTACGAGCAGTACTTC
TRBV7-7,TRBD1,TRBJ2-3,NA,CASSLQGTGDTQYF,TGTGCTAGCAGCCTCCAAGGGACAGGAGATACGCAGTATTTT
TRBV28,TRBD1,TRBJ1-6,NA,CASRSTGSGDSPLHF,TGTGCCAGCAGATCGACAGGGAGTGGTGATTCACCCCTCCACTTT
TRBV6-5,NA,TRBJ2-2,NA,CASSYSRVSGELFF,TGTGCCAGCAGTTACTCCAGGGTCTCCGGGGAGCTGTTTTTT
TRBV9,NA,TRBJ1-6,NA,CASSVGLQGRDSPLHF,TGTGCCAGCAGCGTCGGGCTTCAGGGCCGGGATTCACCCCTCCACTTT
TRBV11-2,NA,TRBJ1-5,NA,CASSLERNQPQHF,TGTGCCAGCAGCTTAGAGAGAAATCAGCCCCAGCATTTT
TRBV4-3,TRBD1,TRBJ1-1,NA,CASSQDSPGGDLSTEAFF,TGCGCCAGCAGCCAAGATAGCCCAGGGGGAGATTTGAGCACTGAAGCTTTCTTT
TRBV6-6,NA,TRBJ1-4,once,CASAPYREMEKLFF,TGTGCCAGCGCCCCCTACAGGGAGATGGAGAAACTGTTTTTT
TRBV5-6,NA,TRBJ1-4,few,CASSLGGNEKLFF,TGTGCCAGCAGCTTGGGCGGGAATGAAAAACTGTTTTTT
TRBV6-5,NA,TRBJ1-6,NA,CASTSPAYNSPLHF,TGTGCCAGCACCTCGCCAGCCTATAATTCACCCCTCCACTTT
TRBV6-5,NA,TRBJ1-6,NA,CASSPSSYNSPLHF,TGTGCCAGCAGTCCGAGCTCCTATAATTCACCCCTCCACTTT
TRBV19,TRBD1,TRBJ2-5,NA,CASSLPGGETQYF,TGTGCCAGTAGTCTCCCAGGGGGAGAGACCCAGTACTTC
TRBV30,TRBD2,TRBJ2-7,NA,CAWGLAGGPYEQYF,TGTGCCTGGGGACTAGCGGGGGGCCCCTACGAGCAGTACTTC
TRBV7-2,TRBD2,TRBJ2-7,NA,CASSLVVGGIYEQYF,TGTGCCAGCAGCTTAGTAGTGGGGGGGATATACGAGCAGTACTTC
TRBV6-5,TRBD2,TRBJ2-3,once,CASTAGGADTQYF,TGTGCCAGCACAGCGGGAGGAGCAGATACGCAGTATTTT
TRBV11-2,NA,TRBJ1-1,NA,CASSYGAEAFF,TGTGCCAGCAGCTACGGTGCTGAAGCTTTCTTT
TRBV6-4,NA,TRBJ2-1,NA,CASSGGRNNEQFF,TGTGCCAGCAGTGGGGGACGGAACAATGAGCAGTTCTTC